The subject of this entry is one TCR beta chain. Its target is not known. Germline CDR1 and CDR2: SGHTA and FQGNSA. With V trimmed by 3 bases and J by 0 bases, 1 base remained unmatched. The CDR3 is 15 residues long. This entry is derived from a study of cytomegalovirus exposure and HLA in healthy donors. The PCR was carried out with 60 Vbeta primers and 13 Jbeta primers. Clones were read by immunoSEQ multiplex PCR, and TCRdb kept only the in-frame ones, dropping some. The sample features approximately 75,000 clones, with under 6.5% in its top ten. General study results and limits: An ancestry cluster, one associated with Asian ancestry, reportedly showed fewer N-insertions than the 666-donor mean in a later analysis.

This chain connects TRBV7-2 to TRBJ2-7; 11 nucleotides align to TRBD2. Sample: PBMCs. The source is a man in his forties in good health and CMV-seronegative. The CDR3 nucleotides read TGTGCCAGCAGCTTTAGCGGGGGGGCCTCCTACGAGCAGTACTTC. This sequence encodes CASSFSGGASYEQYF.